The 20 T cell receptor beta chains below were found in one sample sequenced in a study of PD-L1 blockade in urothelial cancer. Sequencing used immunoSEQ multiplex PCR; TCRdb keeps in-frame clones, though not all of them. The sample has about 43,000 clones; 70% to 90% are singletons. The sample consisted of PBMCs, taken around atezolizumab (anti-PD-L1) treatment. All receptors come from a man aged 80 or over with urothelial cancer.

This chain joins TRBV18 and TRBJ1-2; D might be TRBD1 (6 bases). This CDR3 spans 16 amino acids. The germline gives CDR1 KGHSH, CDR2 LQKENI. The V end was cut by 3 bases, the J end by 5 bases, with 19 bases between. The CDR3 nucleotides are TGTGCCAGCTCACCGCCCCCAACAGGGCTGGGATATGGCTACACCTTC. Amino acids: CASSPPPTGLGYGYTF.

V is TRBV2 and J is TRBJ1-5; weak D call: TRBD1 (6 bases). Germline V gives CDR1 SNHLY, CDR2 FYNNEI. The CDR3 has 15 amino acids. V gave up 5 bases and J gave up 0 bases, with 11 bases separating them. CDR3 in DNA: TGTGCCAGCAGTCCAGGACAGTCTAGCAATCAGCCCCAGCATTTT. Translating it yields CASSPGQSSNQPQHF.

This chain connects TRBV5-1 to TRBJ1-1; TRBD1 matches 7 bases. CDR1 SGHRS and CDR2 YFSETQ come from the germline V gene. The CDR3 spans 16 residues. J gave up 2 bases and V 0 bases, and 7 bases lay outside the gene matches. The CDR3: CASSLAQGGANTEAFF. The CDR3, as DNA: TGCGCCAGCAGCTTGGCCCAAGGGGGCGCAAACACTGAAGCTTTCTTT.

J is TRBJ1-1 and V is TRBV25-1; maybe TRBD1 (5 bases). V was cut by 5 bases and J by 4 bases, with 11 bases left in between. This CDR3 region has 13 residues. Germline lookup yields CDR1 MGHDK and CDR2 SYGVNS. CDR3 coding DNA: TGTGCCAGCAGTCGGAGGGGAGGCACTGAAGCTTTCTTT. It yields the protein CASSRRGGTEAFF.

The chain recombines TRBV6-8 with TRBJ2-3, with 8 bases identical to TRBD2. V dropped 2 bases and J dropped 3; count of bases not matched to a gene: 7. The V gene's germline CDR1 is MNHGY and CDR2 SAAAGT. This CDR3 has 16 amino acids. CDR3 residues: CASSYREGEFTDTQYF. The CDR3 DNA reads TGTGCCAGCAGTTACCGGGAGGGTGAGTTTACAGATACGCAGTATTTT.

CDR3 nucleotides: TGTGCCAGCAGTTTCGTAGATGACTACACCTTC. Translating it yields CASSFVDDYTF. The chain uses TRBV28 and TRBJ1-2; D remains ambiguous. The germline gives CDR1 MDHEN, CDR2 SYDVKM. The CDR3 runs to 11 residues. V lost 3 bases to trimming and J lost 10 bases, with 9 bases between them.

V is TRBV23-1 and J is TRBJ2-5; 7 bases line up with TRBD1. TRBV23-1 counts as an open reading frame of uncertain function. The V gene end was trimmed by 0 bases and the J gene end by 3 bases; junction bases not matched to a gene: 4. CDR3 length equals 15 residues. CDR3 bases: TGCGCCAGCAGTCAATCGAGGGGGCGCGAAGAGACCCAGTACTTC. Translation gives CASSQSRGREETQYF.

The V call is TRBV20-1, the J call TRBJ1-2, with D uncertain. The CDR3 extends over 11 amino acids. Germline values: CDR1 DFQATT, CDR2 SNEGSKA (reference sequence). V was clipped by 6 bases and J by 6 bases, with 11 bases between them. CDR3 nucleotide sequence: TGCAGTGCCGCCTTGCCGGATGGCTACACCTTC. Its translation is CSAALPDGYTF.

The chain carries TRBV10-1 and TRBJ2-1, with 9 bases that match TRBD2. This CDR3 has 16 amino acids. Germline CDR1 and CDR2: WNHNN and SYGVQD (reference sequence). After removal of 8 bases from V and 7 bases from J, the junction contained 15 bases not matched to a gene. CDR3 bases: TGCGCCAGCGACTTCGATAGCGGGAGTTATGAGAATGAGCAGTTCTTC. Its protein product is CASDFDSGSYENEQFF.

This chain links TRBV2 with TRBJ2-7; 10 positions agree with TRBD1. The CDR3 is made up of 14 amino acids. V lost 7 bases, J lost 3 bases, and 6 bases stayed unmatched. The germline V gene has CDR1 SNHLY and CDR2 FYNNEI. CDR3 sequence reads: CASTSGQGYYEQYF. Here the CDR3 DNA reads TGTGCCAGCACCTCGGGACAGGGGTACTACGAGCAGTACTTC.

The genes are TRBV4-2 and TRBJ1-2, with 8 bases fitting TRBD1. Germline V gene sequence: CDR1 LGHNA, CDR2 YNFKEQ. V lost 1 base, J lost 8 bases, and 15 bases stayed unmatched. This CDR3 is built from 17 residues. CDR3 nucleotide sequence: TGTGCCAGCAGCCAAGCGGGGACAGGTACAAGGACAGGGGGCTACACCTTC. It codes for CASSQAGTGTRTGGYTF.

The chain employs TRBV28 and TRBJ1-2; TRBD1 matches 9 bases. Per the germline V gene, CDR1 is MDHEN and CDR2 is SYDVKM. The CDR3 consists of 15 residues. Trimming at V came to 7 bases and at J to 4 bases, leaving 10 bases not matched to a gene. CDR3 sequence: CASTPGDREAYGYTF. CDR3 nucleotides: TGTGCCAGCACCCCGGGGGACAGGGAGGCCTATGGCTACACCTTC.

V gene TRBV6-1 combines with J gene TRBJ1-1; D may be TRBD1 (6 bases). Trimming cost V 5 bases and J 2 bases, with 15 bases left between them. CDR1 and CDR2 (germline): MNHNS, SASEGT. This CDR3 is built from 15 residues. CDR3 sequence (DNA): TGTGCCAGCAGTCCACGGGACACACTCAACACTGAAGCTTTCTTT. It is translated as CASSPRDTLNTEAFF.

The chain has TRBV2 and TRBJ1-1, with D possibly matching TRBD1 (5 bases). The CDR3 sequence is 14 residues long. CDR1 and CDR2 (germline): SNHLY, FYNNEI. V shed 6 bases and J shed 0 bases, with 11 bases lying between them. The CDR3 reads CASSTQGLNTEAFF. The CDR3 DNA reads as TGTGCCAGCAGCACTCAGGGCCTGAACACTGAAGCTTTCTTT.

The V call is TRBV9, the J call TRBJ1-3; 8 bases fit TRBD1. The CDR3 runs 15 residues. In germline, CDR1 is SGDLS, CDR2 YYNGEE. V shed 6 bases and J 3 bases; nucleotides not matched to a gene: 8. Here the CDR3 DNA reads TGTGCCAGCACGAAACAGGGGGTTAGTGGAAACACCATATATTTT. It yields the protein CASTKQGVSGNTIYF.

The chain employs TRBV10-1 and TRBJ2-3; TRBD2 aligns across 8 bases. Per the germline V gene, CDR1 is WNHNN and CDR2 is SYGVQD (reference sequence). The CDR3 is 16 amino acids. Trimming removed 2 bases from V and 4 bases from J; junction bases left unmatched: 8. In DNA form, the CDR3 reads TGCGCCAGCAGTGAGCCAGCGGGAGCTTTCCCAGATACGCAGTATTTT. The encoded protein is CASSEPAGAFPDTQYF.

V gene TRBV11-2 combines with J gene TRBJ2-7; a possible D gene is TRBD2 (6 bases). From germline, CDR1 is SGHAT and CDR2 FQNNGV. The V gene lost 7 bases and the J gene lost 2 bases, with 15 bases spanning the gap. The CDR3 is 14 amino acids. The CDR3 DNA is TGTGCCAGCACCCCTGCGCGGGGACCCTACGAGCAGTACTTC. This codes for CASTPARGPYEQYF.

The chain uses TRBV5-1 and TRBJ2-3; 13 positions match TRBD2. This CDR3 region has 15 residues. Trimming cost V 4 bases and J 6 bases; bases outside gene matches: 5. Germline lookup yields CDR1 SGHRS and CDR2 YFSETQ. Here the CDR3 DNA reads TGCGCCAGCAGCGAGGGACTAGCGGGAAAGGATACGCAGTATTTT. Residues: CASSEGLAGKDTQYF.

This clone was found a few times. The rearrangement joins TRBV9 to TRBJ2-1; 8 bases match TRBD2. The CDR3 has 13 residues. With 4 bases clipped from V and 9 bases from J, the junction kept 6 bases outside the gene matches. Germline V gives CDR1 SGDLS, CDR2 YYNGEE. CDR3 nucleotide sequence: TGTGCCAGCAGCACCCCAGCGGGAGTTGAGCAGTTCTTC. Residues: CASSTPAGVEQFF.

The sample holds one count of this clone. This rearrangement joins TRBV19 to TRBJ1-5; no clear D. The germline V gene encodes CDR1 LNHDA and CDR2 SQIVND (reference sequence). The CDR3 has 15 residues. Deletions cut 4 bases from V and 2 bases from J, with 12 bases between. The CDR3 coding sequence is TGTGCCAGTAGTACTCTGAGCGGCGGCAATCAGCCCCAGCATTTT. This codes for CASSTLSGGNQPQHF.